The 8 T cell receptor beta chains reported below all come from one sample, sequenced in a study of spatial heterogeneity in lung cancer. The time point is: blood at routine non-recurrence follow-up after resection. Sequencing of whole RNA from tumor, nontumor lung or frozen PBMC involved no sorting. Each CDR3 protein is one row after TCRdb ran MiXCR on the 5' RACE reads. The repertoire has fewer than 30,000 distinct CDR3 sequences, 5% to 6.5% of them found once; the top ten carry 20% to 25%. The sequencing used PBMCs, collected at follow-up. These receptors were collected from a male donor with early-stage non-small cell lung cancer.

There are many counts of this clonotype. The V call is TRBV20-1, the J call TRBJ1-2; tentative D call: TRBD1 (5 bases). Germline V gives CDR1 DFQATT, CDR2 SNEGSKA (reference sequence). This CDR3 comprises 13 residues. The V end was cut by 0 bases, the J end by 8 bases, with 13 bases between. The CDR3 reads CSARDFFGGGYTF. DNA for the CDR3: TGCAGTGCTAGAGATTTTTTCGGGGGAGGCTACACCTTC.

This clonotype was seen a handful of times. V gene TRBV19 combines with J gene TRBJ2-7; 7 bases are shared with TRBD1. The CDR3 extends over 13 amino acids. CDR1 is LNHDA, CDR2 SQIVND, per germline (reference sequence). Trimming removed 9 bases from V and 2 bases from J; junction bases left unmatched: 7. The CDR3 DNA reads TGTGCCAGAGCCGGGACAGAGGCCTACGAGCAGTACTTC. It specifies CARAGTEAYEQYF.

This clonotype occurred many times. V gene TRBV5-1 combines with J gene TRBJ2-1; D is uncertain. Germline-derived CDR1 and CDR2 are SGHRS and YFSETQ. The CDR3 covers 14 residues. V was shortened by 0 bases and J by 0 bases, with 4 bases between the two germline ends. In DNA, the CDR3 is TGCGCCAGCAGCTTGGAGAGCTCCTACAATGAGCAGTTCTTC. Its translation: CASSLESSYNEQFF.

This clonotype has just a few counts. This rearrangement joins TRBV7-8 to TRBJ2-7, with 7 bases that match TRBD2. V gave up 5 bases and J gave up 7 bases; unmatched junction bases: 8. CDR3 length equals 13 residues. The germline gives CDR1 SGHVS, CDR2 FQNEAQ. CDR3 nucleotides: TGTGCCAGCAGCAACGGGGGAGGGAAGGAGCAGTACTTC. Its translation: CASSNGGGKEQYF. The entire variable domain, with the rest obtained from reference TRBV7-8 and TRBJ2-7, is as follows: GAGVSQSPRYKVAKRGQDVALRCDPISGHVSLFWYQQALGQGPEFLTYFQNEAQLDKSGLPSDRFFAERPEGSVSTLKIQRTQQEDSAVYLCASSNGGGKEQYFGPGTRLTVT.

This clonotype has ten or more counts. This chain connects TRBV28 to TRBJ1-1, with D possibly TRBD1 on 5 matching bases. The CDR3 extends over 16 amino acids. The germline V gene encodes CDR1 MDHEN and CDR2 SYDVKM. V lost 4 bases and J lost 0, with 15 bases in between. The CDR3 here is CASSYLGRGVNTEAFF. The DNA for the CDR3 is TGTGCCAGCAGTTACCTTGGCCGGGGGGTGAACACTGAAGCTTTCTTT.

A few counts support this clonotype. The rearrangement links TRBV3-1 to TRBJ1-1; tentative D call: TRBD1 (5 bases). Trimming took 2 bases from V and 8 from J, leaving 12 bases between them. The CDR3 has 13 residues. The germline V gene has CDR1 LGHDT and CDR2 YNNKEL (reference sequence). For the CDR3, the DNA is TGTGCCAGCAGCCAATTAGGGGATCTAGAAGCTTTCTTT. Translating it yields CASSQLGDLEAFF.

This chain connects TRBV27 to TRBJ1-5; TRBD1 matches at 7 bases. Unmatched junction bases numbered 5, after V lost 3 bases and J lost 0 bases. The CDR3 length is 16 residues. The V gene's germline CDR1 is MNHEY and CDR2 SMNVEV (reference sequence). The CDR3 DNA reads as TGTGCCAGCAGTTTGGACAGGTACTCTAGCAATCAGCCCCAGCATTTT. Protein product: CASSLDRYSSNQPQHF.

This chain links TRBV19 with TRBJ1-4; D gene unclear. V was pared by 5 bases and J by 4 bases, with 17 bases between. CDR3 length: 16 amino acids. CDR1 LNHDA and CDR2 SQIVND come from the germline V gene (reference sequence). For the CDR3, the DNA is TGTGCCAGTAGTCCTGCCGACGGCGCTTTTAATGAAAAACTGTTTTTT. It is translated as CASSPADGAFNEKLFF.